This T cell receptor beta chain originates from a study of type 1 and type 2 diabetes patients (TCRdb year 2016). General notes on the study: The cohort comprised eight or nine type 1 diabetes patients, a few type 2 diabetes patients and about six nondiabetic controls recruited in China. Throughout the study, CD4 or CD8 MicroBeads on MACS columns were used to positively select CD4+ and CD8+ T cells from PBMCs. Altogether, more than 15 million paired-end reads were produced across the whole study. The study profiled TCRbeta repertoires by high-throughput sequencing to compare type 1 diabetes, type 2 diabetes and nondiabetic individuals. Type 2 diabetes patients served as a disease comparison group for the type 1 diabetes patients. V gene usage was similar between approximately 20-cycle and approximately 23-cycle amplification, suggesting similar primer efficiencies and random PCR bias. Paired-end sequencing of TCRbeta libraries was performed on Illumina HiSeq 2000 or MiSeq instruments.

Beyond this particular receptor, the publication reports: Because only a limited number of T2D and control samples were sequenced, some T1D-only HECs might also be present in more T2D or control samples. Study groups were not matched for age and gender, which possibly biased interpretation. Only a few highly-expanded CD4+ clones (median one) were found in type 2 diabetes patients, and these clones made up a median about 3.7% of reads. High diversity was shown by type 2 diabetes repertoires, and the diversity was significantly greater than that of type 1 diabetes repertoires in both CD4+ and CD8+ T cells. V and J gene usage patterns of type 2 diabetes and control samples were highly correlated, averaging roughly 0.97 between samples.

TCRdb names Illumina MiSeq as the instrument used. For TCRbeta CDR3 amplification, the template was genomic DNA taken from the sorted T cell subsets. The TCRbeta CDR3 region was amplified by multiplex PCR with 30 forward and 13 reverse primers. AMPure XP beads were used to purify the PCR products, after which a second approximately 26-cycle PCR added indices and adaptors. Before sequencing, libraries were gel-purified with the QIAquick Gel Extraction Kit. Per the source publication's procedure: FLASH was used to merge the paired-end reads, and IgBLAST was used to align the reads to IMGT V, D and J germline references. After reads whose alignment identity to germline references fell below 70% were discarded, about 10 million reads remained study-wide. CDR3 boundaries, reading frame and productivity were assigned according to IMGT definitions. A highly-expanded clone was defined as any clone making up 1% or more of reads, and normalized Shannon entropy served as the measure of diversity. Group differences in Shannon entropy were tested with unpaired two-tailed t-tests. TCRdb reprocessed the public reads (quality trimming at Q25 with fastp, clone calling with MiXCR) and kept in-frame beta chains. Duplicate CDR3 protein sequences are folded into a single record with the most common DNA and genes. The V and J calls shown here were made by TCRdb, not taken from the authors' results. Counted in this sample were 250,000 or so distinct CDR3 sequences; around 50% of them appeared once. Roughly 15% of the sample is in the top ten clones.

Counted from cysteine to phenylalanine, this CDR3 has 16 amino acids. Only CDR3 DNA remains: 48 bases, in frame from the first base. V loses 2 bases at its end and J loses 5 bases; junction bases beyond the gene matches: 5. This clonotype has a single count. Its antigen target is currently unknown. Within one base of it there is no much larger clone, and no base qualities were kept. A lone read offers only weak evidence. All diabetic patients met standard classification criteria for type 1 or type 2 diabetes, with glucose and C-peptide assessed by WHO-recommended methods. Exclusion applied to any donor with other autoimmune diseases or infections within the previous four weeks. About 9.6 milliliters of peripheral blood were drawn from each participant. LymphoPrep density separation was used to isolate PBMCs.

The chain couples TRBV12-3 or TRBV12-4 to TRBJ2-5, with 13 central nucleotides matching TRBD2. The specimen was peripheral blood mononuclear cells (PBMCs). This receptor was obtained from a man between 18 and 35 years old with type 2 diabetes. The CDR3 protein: CASSLSGTSGAETQYF. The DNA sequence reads TGTGCCAGCAGTTTATCCGGGACTAGCGGGGCGGAGACCCAGTACTTC.